Here is one T cell receptor (beta chain) with its context. In the original processing: It was from reference gene primer amplification that nucleated cell counts were estimated. Generated by immunoSEQ multiplex PCR, the TCRdb table keeps only in-frame clones and is missing some. From that table come the V and J calls and clone size; the DNA was used to work out D and trimming. Of 200,000 to 300,000 clones in the sample, around 85% were seen once. The entry originates in a study of blood T cell repertoires in COVID-19. Study-wide context: Donors in the United States, Italy and Spain gave samples during acute or convalescent COVID-19.

J was trimmed by 6 bases and V by 4 bases; bases with no gene match: 7. The V gene's germline CDR1 is SGHNT and CDR2 YYREEE (reference sequence). This CDR3 is built from 14 residues. Material for sequencing was peripheral blood. The J gene is TRBJ2-1, the V gene TRBV5-4, with 7 bases identical to TRBD1. This sequence originates from a man at least 80 years old with acute or convalescent COVID-19. CDR3 DNA: TGTGCCAGCAGCACGCCGACAGGGCGCAATGAGCAGTTCTTC. Amino acid sequence: CASSTPTGRNEQFF.